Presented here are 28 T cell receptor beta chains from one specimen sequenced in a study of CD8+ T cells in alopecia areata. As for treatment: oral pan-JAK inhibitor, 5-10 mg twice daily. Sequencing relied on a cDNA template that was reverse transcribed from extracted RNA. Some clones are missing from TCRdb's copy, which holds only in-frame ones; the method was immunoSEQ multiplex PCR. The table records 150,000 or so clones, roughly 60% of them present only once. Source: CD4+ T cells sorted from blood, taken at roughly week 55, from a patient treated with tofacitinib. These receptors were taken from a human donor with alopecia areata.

The CDR3 sequence: CASSFYPPNSSGDEQFF. CDR3 coding DNA: TGCGCCAGCAGCTTCTACCCGCCCAATAGCTCCGGGGATGAGCAGTTCTTC. The rearrangement joins TRBV5-1 to TRBJ2-1; maybe TRBD2 (5 bases). CDR1 and CDR2 (germline): SGHRS, YFSETQ. The V end lost 2 bases, the J end lost 8 bases, and 23 bases lay between the germline ends. This CDR3 has 17 residues. The variable domain in full, with the rest retrieved from reference TRBV5-1 and TRBJ2-1, is KAGVTQTPRYLIKTRGQQVTLSCSPISGHRSVSWYQQTPGQGLQFLFEYFSETQRNKGNFPGRFSGRQFSNSRSEMNVSTLELGDSALYLCASSFYPPNSSGDEQFFGPGTRLTVL.

The CDR3 DNA is TGTGCCAGCAGCTCGGGCCGGGACAGAAATTCACCCCTCCACTTT. This encodes CASSSGRDRNSPLHF. The chain combines TRBV5-4 with TRBJ1-6, with 7 bases identical to TRBD1. The CDR3 sequence is 15 residues long. CDR1 and CDR2 from the germline V gene are SGHNT and YYREEE (reference sequence). V trimming: 3 bases; J trimming: 7 bases; junction bases outside the gene matches: 7. Full variable domain (missing parts from reference TRBV5-4 and TRBJ1-6): ETGVTQSPTHLIKTRGQQVTLRCSSQSGHNTVSWYQQALGQGPQFIFQYYREEENGRGNFPPRFSGLQFPNYSSELNVNALELDDSALYLCASSSGRDRNSPLHFGNGTRLTVT.

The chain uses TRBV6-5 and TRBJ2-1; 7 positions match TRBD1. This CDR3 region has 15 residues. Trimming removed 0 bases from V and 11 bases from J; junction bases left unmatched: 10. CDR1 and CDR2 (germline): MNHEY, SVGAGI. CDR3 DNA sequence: TGTGCCAGCAGTTACTCGGGACAGCACCAAACAAAGCAGTTCTTC. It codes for CASSYSGQHQTKQFF.

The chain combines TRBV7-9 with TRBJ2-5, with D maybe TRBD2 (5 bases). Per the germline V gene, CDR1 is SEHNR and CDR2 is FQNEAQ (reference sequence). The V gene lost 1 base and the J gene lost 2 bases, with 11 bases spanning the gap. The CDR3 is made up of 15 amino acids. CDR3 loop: CASSLVVGVQETQYF. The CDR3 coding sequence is TGTGCCAGCAGCTTAGTAGTCGGGGTACAAGAGACCCAGTACTTC.

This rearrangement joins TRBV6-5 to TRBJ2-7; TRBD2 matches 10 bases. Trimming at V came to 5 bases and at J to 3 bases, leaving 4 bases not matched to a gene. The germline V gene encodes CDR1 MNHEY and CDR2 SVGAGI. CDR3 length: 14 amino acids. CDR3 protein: CASSLRTSGYEQYF. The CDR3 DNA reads TGTGCCAGCAGTCTACGGACTAGCGGCTACGAGCAGTACTTC.

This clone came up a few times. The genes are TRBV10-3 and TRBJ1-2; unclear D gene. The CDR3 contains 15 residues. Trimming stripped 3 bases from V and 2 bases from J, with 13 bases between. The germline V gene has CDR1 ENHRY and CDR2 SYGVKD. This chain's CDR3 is CAISDPGFVNYGYTF. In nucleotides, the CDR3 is TGTGCCATCAGTGACCCGGGATTTGTCAACTATGGCTACACCTTC.

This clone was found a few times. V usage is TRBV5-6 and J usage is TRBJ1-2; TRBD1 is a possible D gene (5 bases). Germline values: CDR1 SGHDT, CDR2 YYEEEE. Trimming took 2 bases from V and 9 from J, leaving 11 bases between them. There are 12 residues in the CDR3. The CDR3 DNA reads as TGTGCCAGCAGCTTTGTAAGGGACCGCTACACCTTC. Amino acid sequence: CASSFVRDRYTF.

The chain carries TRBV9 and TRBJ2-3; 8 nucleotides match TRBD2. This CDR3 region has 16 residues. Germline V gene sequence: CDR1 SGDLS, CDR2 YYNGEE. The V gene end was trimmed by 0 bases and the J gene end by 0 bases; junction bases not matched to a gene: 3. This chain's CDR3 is CASSVAPGGSTDTQYF. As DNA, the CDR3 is TGTGCCAGCAGCGTAGCTCCGGGGGGGAGCACAGATACGCAGTATTTT.

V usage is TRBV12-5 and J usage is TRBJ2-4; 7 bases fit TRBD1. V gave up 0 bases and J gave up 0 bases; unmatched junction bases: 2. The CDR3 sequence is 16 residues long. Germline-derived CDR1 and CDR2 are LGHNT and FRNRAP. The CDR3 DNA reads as TGTGCTAGTGGTTTGGTTACAGGGGAAGCCAAAAACATTCAGTACTTC. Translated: CASGLVTGEAKNIQYF.

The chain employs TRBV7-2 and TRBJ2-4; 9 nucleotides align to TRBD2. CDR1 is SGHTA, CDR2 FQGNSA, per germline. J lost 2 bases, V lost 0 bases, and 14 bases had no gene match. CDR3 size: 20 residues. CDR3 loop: CASSLAAGGTRSNPKNIQYF. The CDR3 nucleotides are TGTGCCAGCAGCTTAGCTGCGGGGGGGACTCGGAGCAACCCCAAAAACATTCAGTACTTC.

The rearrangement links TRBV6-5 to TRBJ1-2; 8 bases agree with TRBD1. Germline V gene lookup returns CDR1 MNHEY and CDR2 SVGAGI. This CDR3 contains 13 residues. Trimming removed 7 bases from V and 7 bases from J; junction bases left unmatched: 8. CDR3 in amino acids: CASTPTGDGGYTF. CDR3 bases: TGTGCCAGCACCCCGACAGGGGACGGTGGCTACACCTTC.

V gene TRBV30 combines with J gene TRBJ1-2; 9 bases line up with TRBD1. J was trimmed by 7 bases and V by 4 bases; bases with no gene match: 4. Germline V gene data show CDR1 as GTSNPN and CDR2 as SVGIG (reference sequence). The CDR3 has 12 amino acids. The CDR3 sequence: CAWTRQGGGYTF. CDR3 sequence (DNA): TGTGCCTGGACCAGACAGGGGGGTGGCTACACCTTC.

CDR3 in amino acids: CASSQGAGVNEQFF. The CDR3, as DNA: TGTGCCAGCAGCCAGGGAGCAGGGGTGAATGAGCAGTTCTTC. The chain is built from TRBV7-7 and TRBJ2-1, with a possible D match to TRBD1 (6 bases). Germline CDR1 is SSHAT and CDR2 is FNYEAQ (reference sequence). V was pared by 5 bases and J by 7 bases, with 15 bases between. CDR3 length: 14 amino acids.

The CDR3 DNA reads as TGCAGCGTTGTTACACAGCCCAAGAACACTGAAGCTTTCTTT. This translates into CSVVTQPKNTEAFF. V is TRBV29-1 and J is TRBJ1-1, with D unclear. V lost 4 bases to trimming and J lost 1 base, with 13 bases between them. CDR1 SQVTM and CDR2 ANQGSEA come from the germline V gene. The CDR3 spans 14 residues. Full variable domain (outside the CDR3, taken from reference TRBV29-1 and TRBJ1-1): SAVISQKPSRDICQRGTSLTIQCQVDSQVTMMFWYRQQPGQSLTLIATANQGSEATYESGFVIDKFPISRPNLTFSTLTVSNMSPEDSSIYLCSVVTQPKNTEAFFGQGTRLTVV.

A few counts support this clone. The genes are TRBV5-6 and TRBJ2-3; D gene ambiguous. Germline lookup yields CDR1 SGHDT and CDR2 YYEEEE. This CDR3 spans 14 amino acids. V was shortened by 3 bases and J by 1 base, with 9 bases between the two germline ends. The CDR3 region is CASSYGQGTDTQYF. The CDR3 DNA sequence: TGTGCCAGCAGCTACGGGCAGGGCACAGATACGCAGTATTTT. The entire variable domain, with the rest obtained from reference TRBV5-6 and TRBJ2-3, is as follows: DAGVTQSPTHLIKTRGQQVTLRCSPKSGHDTVSWYQQALGQGPQFIFQYYEEEERQRGNFPDRFSGHQFPNYSSELNVNALLLGDSALYLCASSYGQGTDTQYFGPGTRLTVL.

The CDR3 region has the DNA TGCAGCGCCCAAACGGGGGGGGCTGAAGCTTTCTTT. This translates into CSAQTGGAEAFF. The V gene is TRBV29-1, the J gene TRBJ1-1; perhaps TRBD1 as D (5 bases). Germline V gene data show CDR1 as SQVTM and CDR2 as ANQGSEA. The CDR3 has 12 residues. V shed 7 bases and J shed 6 bases, with 15 bases lying between them.

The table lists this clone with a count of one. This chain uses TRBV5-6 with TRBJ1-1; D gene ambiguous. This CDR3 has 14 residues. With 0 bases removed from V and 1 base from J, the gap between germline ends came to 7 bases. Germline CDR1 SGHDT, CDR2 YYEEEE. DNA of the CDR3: TGTGCCAGCAGCTTGGCTGTACAGAACACTGAAGCTTTCTTT. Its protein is CASSLAVQNTEAFF.

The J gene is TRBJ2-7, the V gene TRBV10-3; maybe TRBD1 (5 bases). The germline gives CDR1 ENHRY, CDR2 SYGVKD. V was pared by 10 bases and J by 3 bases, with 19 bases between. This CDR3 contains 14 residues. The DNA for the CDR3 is TGTGCCACCATTCCCAAACTACAGGACTACGAGCAGTACTTC. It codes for CATIPKLQDYEQYF.

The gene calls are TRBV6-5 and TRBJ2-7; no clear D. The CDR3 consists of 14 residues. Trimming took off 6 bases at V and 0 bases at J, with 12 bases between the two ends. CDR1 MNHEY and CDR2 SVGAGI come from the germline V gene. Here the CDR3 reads CASSPFFSSYEQYF. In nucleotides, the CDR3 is TGTGCCAGCAGCCCCTTTTTTAGCTCCTACGAGCAGTACTTC.

CDR3 in DNA: TGTGCCAGCAGCTTAAGGGGTAACCAAGAGACCCAGTACTTC. The encoded protein is CASSLRGNQETQYF. V usage is TRBV7-2 and J usage is TRBJ2-5, with D perhaps TRBD1 (5 bases). Deletions cut 2 bases from V and 0 bases from J, with 7 bases between. Germline CDR1 and CDR2: SGHTA and FQGNSA. The length of the CDR3 is 14 residues.

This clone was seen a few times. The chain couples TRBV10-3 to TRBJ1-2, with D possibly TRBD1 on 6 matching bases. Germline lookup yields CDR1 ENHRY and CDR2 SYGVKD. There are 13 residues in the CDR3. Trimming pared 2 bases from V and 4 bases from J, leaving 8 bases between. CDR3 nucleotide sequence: TGTGCCATCAGTGAGGACAGGTCCTATGGCTACACCTTC. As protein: CAISEDRSYGYTF.

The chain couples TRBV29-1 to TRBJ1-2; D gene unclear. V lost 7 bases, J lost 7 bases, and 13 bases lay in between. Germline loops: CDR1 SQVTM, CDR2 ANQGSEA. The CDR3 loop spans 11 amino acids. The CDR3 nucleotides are TGCAGCGACAGAACGGGTGGTGGCTACACCTTC. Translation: CSDRTGGGYTF. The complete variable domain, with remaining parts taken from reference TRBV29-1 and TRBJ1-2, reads SAVISQKPSRDICQRGTSLTIQCQVDSQVTMMFWYRQQPGQSLTLIATANQGSEATYESGFVIDKFPISRPNLTFSTLTVSNMSPEDSSIYLCSDRTGGGYTFGSGTRLTVV.

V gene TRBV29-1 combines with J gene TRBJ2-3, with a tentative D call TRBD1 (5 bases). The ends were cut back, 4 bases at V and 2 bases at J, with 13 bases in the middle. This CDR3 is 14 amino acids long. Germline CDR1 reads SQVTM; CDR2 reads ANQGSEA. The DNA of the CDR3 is TGCAGCGTTGGCGGCAGGGCGATCACAGATACGCAGTATTTT. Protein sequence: CSVGGRAITDTQYF.

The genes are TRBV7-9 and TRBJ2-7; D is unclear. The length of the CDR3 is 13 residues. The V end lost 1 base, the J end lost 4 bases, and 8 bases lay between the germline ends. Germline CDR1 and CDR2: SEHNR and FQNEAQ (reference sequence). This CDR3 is CASSLEATYEQYF. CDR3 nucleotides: TGTGCCAGCAGCTTAGAGGCTACGTACGAGCAGTACTTC.

CDR3 sequence: CASSLYTTVMNTEAFF. CDR3 coding DNA: TGCGCCAGCAGCTTGTACACCACAGTAATGAACACTGAAGCTTTCTTT. The chain uses TRBV5-1 and TRBJ1-1, with no clear D. The V gene's germline CDR1 is SGHRS and CDR2 YFSETQ. The CDR3 is made up of 16 amino acids. V was shortened by 1 base and J by 0 bases, with 13 bases between the two germline ends.

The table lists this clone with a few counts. CDR3 loop: CASSVGGGGKLFF. CDR3 bases: TGTGCCAGCAGCGTTGGAGGGGGTGGAAAACTGTTTTTT. The chain joins TRBV9 to TRBJ1-4, with D possibly being TRBD1 (6 bases). V was shortened by 2 bases and J by 10 bases, with 12 bases between the two germline ends. Germline CDR1 reads SGDLS; CDR2 reads YYNGEE. This CDR3 is 13 amino acids long. The complete variable domain, with remaining parts taken from reference TRBV9 and TRBJ1-4, reads DSGVTQTPKHLITATGQRVTLRCSPRSGDLSVYWYQQSLDQGLQFLIQYYNGEERAKGNILERFSAQQFPDLHSELNLSSLELGDSALYFCASSVGGGGKLFFGSGTQLSVL.

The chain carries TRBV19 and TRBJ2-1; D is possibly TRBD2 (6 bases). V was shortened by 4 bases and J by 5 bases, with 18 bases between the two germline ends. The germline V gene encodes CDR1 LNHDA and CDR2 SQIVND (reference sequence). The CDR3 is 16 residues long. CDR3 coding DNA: TGTGCCAGTAGTACATCAGGACTAACTACGGACAATGAGCAGTTCTTC. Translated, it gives CASSTSGLTTDNEQFF.

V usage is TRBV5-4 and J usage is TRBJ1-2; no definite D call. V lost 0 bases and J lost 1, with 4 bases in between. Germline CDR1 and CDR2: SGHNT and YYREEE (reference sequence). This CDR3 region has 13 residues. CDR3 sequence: CASSLDGNYGYTF. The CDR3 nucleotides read TGTGCCAGCAGCTTGGACGGTAACTATGGCTACACCTTC.